Presented here are 8 T cell receptor beta chains from one specimen sequenced in a study of cytomegalovirus exposure and HLA in healthy donors. The primer mix had 60 Vbeta and 13 Jbeta primers. The repertoire was sequenced with immunoSEQ multiplex PCR; TCRdb's copy has only in-frame clones and lacks some. The sample data list 70,000 or so clones. The sequenced sample consisted of PBMCs. The receptor source for this set is a man in his forties in good health and CMV-seronegative.

The chain employs TRBV25-1 and TRBJ2-7, with 8 bases fitting TRBD2. This CDR3 is 13 amino acids long. V dropped 6 bases and J dropped 7; count of bases not matched to a gene: 8. The germline CDR1 and CDR2 sequences are MGHDK and SYGVNS. CDR3 nucleotides: TGTGCCAGCAGGGCGGGGGGCAGAAGGGAGCAGTACTTC. This translates into CASRAGGRREQYF.

The chain is built from TRBV5-6 and TRBJ2-5; TRBD1 matches at 8 bases. Germline lookup yields CDR1 SGHDT and CDR2 YYEEEE. The CDR3 loop spans 16 amino acids. Trimming took 0 bases from V and 1 from J; bases not matched to a gene: 5. Written as DNA, the CDR3 is TGTGCCAGCAGCTTGGGGCAGGGGGCGTTCCAAGAGACCCAGTACTTC. Translated: CASSLGQGAFQETQYF.

The chain joins TRBV10-2 to TRBJ2-7, with 10 bases lining up with TRBD2. Unmatched junction bases numbered 5, after V lost 3 bases and J lost 3 bases. Germline lookup yields CDR1 WSHSY and CDR2 SAAADI. The CDR3 consists of 15 residues. CDR3 sequence: CASSDPASGSYEQYF. CDR3 DNA: TGCGCCAGCAGTGACCCGGCTAGCGGGAGCTACGAGCAGTACTTC.

The chain joins TRBV28 to TRBJ2-7; 8 bases line up with TRBD2. Losses at the gene ends were 9 bases for V and 5 bases for J; bases not matched to a gene: 15. CDR3 length equals 15 residues. Germline-derived CDR1 and CDR2 are MDHEN and SYDVKM. The CDR3 nucleotides are TGTGCCAGTGTCGCGGGGGGCTCTGCTGTCCACGAGCAGTACTTC. Its translation is CASVAGGSAVHEQYF.

The rearrangement links TRBV9 to TRBJ1-3; D is possibly TRBD1 (6 bases). V was clipped by 1 base and J by 4 bases, with 24 bases between them. The CDR3 runs to 19 residues. CDR1 is SGDLS, CDR2 YYNGEE, per germline. CDR3 bases: TGTGCCAGCAGCGTATCGGTGGGGGACAACCTCTCTTCCGGAAACACCATATATTTT. This gives the protein CASSVSVGDNLSSGNTIYF.

This chain connects TRBV28 to TRBJ1-5; D perhaps matches TRBD1 (6 bases). Germline loops: CDR1 MDHEN, CDR2 SYDVKM. V lost 4 bases and J lost 1, with 14 bases in between. This CDR3 comprises 16 residues. The CDR3 bases are TGTGCCAGCAGTTCCTTAGGGAGGGGGAGCAATCAGCCCCAGCATTTT. This gives the protein CASSSLGRGSNQPQHF.

The rearrangement links TRBV5-1 to TRBJ2-2; D may be TRBD2 (6 bases). CDR1 is SGHRS and CDR2 is YFSETQ in the germline V gene. Trimming shortened V by 5 bases and J by 5 bases, and 13 bases separated the two germline ends. CDR3 length equals 14 residues. CDR3 sequence reads: CASRPPGGTGELFF. The CDR3 coding sequence is TGCGCCAGCAGACCCCCAGGAGGGACCGGGGAGCTGTTTTTT. The complete variable domain, with remaining parts taken from reference TRBV5-1 and TRBJ2-2, reads KAGVTQTPRYLIKTRGQQVTLSCSPISGHRSVSWYQQTPGQGLQFLFEYFSETQRNKGNFPGRFSGRQFSNSRSEMNVSTLELGDSALYLCASRPPGGTGELFFGEGSRLTVL.

The rearrangement links TRBV2 to TRBJ2-5; TRBD1 aligns across 9 bases. Germline CDR1 and CDR2: SNHLY and FYNNEI. With V trimmed by 10 bases and J by 4 bases, 4 bases remained unmatched. This CDR3 has 12 residues. The CDR3 loop is CATTGGRETQYF. CDR3 bases: TGTGCCACTACAGGGGGCCGAGAGACCCAGTACTTC.